The TCR beta chain under discussion was sequenced for a study of tumor-infiltrating lymphocytes in primary liver carcinoma. Study background: Enrolled patients were male and female, aged 30 to 69 years. Samples yielded about 3.65 to 7.13 million productive TCRbeta reads, similar across tissue types. Study findings and constraints: Relative to tumor region pairs, the tumor-adjacent and tumor-blood pairs showed overlap that was lower.

Total RNA amounting to 450 to 550 ng was the source from which TCR beta cDNA was made with a constant-region primer. Slightly modified ARM-PCR, run as three nested multiplex PCR rounds, produced the TCR beta libraries. The first two PCR rounds, roughly 10 cycles each, used TRBV1-TRBV30 forward primers and a C-beta reverse primer. MiXCR, run by TCRdb on the multiplex PCR reads, gives a single entry per CDR3 protein. The table lists 90,000 to 150,000 distinct CDR3 sequences, around 70% of them singletons. Germline loops: CDR1 SGHKS, CDR2 YYEKEE (reference sequence). After removal of 0 bases from V and 14 bases from J, the junction contained 14 bases not matched to a gene. The CDR3 covers 15 residues. Co-extraction of RNA and DNA was performed on about 18-33 mg of unsorted bulk tissue. The patients carried chronic HBV infection and had received no treatment. As concerns this clonotype: Its antigen is undetermined. A much larger clone lies a single base off, so this may be a read error.

The chain carries TRBV5-5 and TRBJ2-3; 8 positions match TRBD2. This receptor was identified in a woman between 55 and 75 years old with primary liver carcinoma and hepatitis B virus infection. Sequencing was performed on tumor-adjacent normal liver tissue. DNA of the CDR3: TGTGCCAGCAGCTTGGCGAGAGCGGGAGAGACCCCGCGGTATTTT. It yields the protein CASSLARAGETPRYF. Together with reference TRBV5-5 and TRBJ2-3, the CDR3 gives the full variable domain: DAGVTQSPTHLIKTRGQQVTLRCSPISGHKSVSWYQQVLGQGPQFIFQYYEKEERGRGNFPDRFSARQFPNYSSELNVNALLLGDSALYLCASSLARAGETPRYFGPGTRLTVL.